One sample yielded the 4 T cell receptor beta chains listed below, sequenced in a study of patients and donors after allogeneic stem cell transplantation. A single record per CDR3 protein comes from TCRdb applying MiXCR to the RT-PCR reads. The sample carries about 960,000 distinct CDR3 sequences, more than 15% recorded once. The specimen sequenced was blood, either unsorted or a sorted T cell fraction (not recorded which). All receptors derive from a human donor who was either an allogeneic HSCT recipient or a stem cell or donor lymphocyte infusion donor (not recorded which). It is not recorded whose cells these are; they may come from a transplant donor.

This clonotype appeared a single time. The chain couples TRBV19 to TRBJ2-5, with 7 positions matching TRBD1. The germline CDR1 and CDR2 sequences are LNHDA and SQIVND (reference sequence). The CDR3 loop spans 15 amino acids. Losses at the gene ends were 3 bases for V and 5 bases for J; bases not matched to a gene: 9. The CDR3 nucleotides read TGTGCCAGTAGTATCCGTGACAGGGTTTTGGAGACCCAGTACTTC. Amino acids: CASSIRDRVLETQYF.

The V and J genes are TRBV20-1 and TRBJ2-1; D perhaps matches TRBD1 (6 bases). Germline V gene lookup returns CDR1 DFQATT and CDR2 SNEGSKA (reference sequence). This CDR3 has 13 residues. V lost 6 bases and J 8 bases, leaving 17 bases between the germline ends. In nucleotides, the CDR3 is TGCAGTGCCCCCGGACAGCGAGGCGATGAGCAGTTCTTC. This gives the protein CSAPGQRGDEQFF.

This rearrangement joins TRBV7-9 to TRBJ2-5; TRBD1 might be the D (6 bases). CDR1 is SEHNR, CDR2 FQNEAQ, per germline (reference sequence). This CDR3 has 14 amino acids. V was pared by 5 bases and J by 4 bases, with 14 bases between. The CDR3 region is CASSTGQSRETQYF. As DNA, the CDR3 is TGTGCCAGCAGCACTGGACAGTCTAGAGAGACCCAGTACTTC.

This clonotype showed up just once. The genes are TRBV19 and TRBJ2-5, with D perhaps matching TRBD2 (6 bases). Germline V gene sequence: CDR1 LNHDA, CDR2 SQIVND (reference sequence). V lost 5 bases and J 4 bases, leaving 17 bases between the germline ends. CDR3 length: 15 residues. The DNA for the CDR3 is TGTGCCAGTAGTTCTCCTGGGGTACTAGCAGAGACCCAGTACTTC. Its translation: CASSSPGVLAETQYF.